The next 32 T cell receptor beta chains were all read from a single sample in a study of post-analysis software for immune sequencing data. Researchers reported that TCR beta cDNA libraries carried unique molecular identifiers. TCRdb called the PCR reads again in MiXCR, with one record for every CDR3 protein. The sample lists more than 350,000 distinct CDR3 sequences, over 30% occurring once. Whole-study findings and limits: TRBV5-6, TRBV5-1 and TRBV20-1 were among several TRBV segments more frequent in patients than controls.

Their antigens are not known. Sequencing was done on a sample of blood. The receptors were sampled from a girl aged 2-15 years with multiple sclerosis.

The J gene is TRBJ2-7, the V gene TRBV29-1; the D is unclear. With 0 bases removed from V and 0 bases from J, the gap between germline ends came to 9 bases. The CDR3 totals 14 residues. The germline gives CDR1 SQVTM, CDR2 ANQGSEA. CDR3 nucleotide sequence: TGCAGCGTTGAAGACCCAGAAAGCTCCTACGAGCAGTACTTC. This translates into CSVEDPESSYEQYF.

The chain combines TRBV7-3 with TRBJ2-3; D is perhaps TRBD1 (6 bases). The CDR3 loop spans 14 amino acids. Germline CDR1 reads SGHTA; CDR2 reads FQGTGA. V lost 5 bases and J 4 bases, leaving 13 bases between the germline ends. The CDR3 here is CASSTGQSPDTQYF. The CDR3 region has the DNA TGTGCCAGCAGCACAGGACAGTCCCCAGATACGCAGTATTTT.

CDR3 region: CASSSVPAGHEQFF. The CDR3 bases are TGTGCCAGCAGCTCCGTCCCAGCGGGGCATGAGCAGTTCTTC. The rearrangement links TRBV7-3 to TRBJ2-1; 7 positions agree with TRBD2. The CDR3 extends over 14 amino acids. V gave up 4 bases and J gave up 8 bases; unmatched junction bases: 8. The V gene's germline CDR1 is SGHTA and CDR2 FQGTGA.

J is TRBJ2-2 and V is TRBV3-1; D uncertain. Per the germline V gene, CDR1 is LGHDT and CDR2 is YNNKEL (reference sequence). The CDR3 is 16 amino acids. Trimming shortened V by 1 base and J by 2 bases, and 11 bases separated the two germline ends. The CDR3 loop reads CASSQVSLLNTGELFF. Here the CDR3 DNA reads TGTGCCAGCAGCCAAGTCAGCCTTCTAAACACCGGGGAGCTGTTTTTT.

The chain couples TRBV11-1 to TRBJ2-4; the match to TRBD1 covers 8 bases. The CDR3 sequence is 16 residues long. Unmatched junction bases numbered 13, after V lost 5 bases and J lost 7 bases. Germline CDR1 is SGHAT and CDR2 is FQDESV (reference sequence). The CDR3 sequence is CASSPHGTGKRNIQYF. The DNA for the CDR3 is TGTGCCAGCAGCCCACATGGGACAGGCAAGAGGAACATTCAGTACTTC.

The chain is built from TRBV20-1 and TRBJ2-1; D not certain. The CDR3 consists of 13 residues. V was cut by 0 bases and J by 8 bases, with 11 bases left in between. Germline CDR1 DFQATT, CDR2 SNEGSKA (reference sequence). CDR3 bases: TGCAGTGCTAGAGATCCCGGCGCCGATGAGCAGTTCTTC. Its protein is CSARDPGADEQFF.

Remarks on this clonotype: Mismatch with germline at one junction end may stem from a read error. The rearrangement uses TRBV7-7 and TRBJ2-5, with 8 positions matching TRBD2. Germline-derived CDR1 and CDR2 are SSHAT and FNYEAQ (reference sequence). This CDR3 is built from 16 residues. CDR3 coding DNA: TGTGCTAGCAGCTTAGTGGCCGGGACTAGTCAAGAGACCCAGTACTTC. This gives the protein CASSLVAGTSQETQYF.

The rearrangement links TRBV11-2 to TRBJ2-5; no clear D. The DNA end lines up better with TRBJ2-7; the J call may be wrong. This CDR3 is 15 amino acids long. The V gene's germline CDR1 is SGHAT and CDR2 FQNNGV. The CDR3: CASSSMGAARYEQYF. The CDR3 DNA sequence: TGTGCCAGCAGCTCGATGGGCGCGGCCCGCTACGAGCAGTACTTC.

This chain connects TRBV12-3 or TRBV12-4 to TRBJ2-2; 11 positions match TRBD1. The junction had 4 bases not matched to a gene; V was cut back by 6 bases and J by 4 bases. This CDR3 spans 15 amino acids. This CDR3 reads CASSPGTGGTGELFF. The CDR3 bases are TGTGCCAGCAGCCCCGGGACAGGGGGCACCGGGGAGCTGTTTTTT.

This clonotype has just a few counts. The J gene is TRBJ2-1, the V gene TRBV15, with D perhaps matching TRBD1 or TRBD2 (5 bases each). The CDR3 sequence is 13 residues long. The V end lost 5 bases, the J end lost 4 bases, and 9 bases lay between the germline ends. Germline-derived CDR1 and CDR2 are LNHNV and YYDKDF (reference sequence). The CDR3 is CATSGGPYNEQFF. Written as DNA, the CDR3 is TGTGCCACCAGCGGGGGACCATACAATGAGCAGTTCTTC. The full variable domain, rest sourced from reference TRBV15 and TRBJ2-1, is DAMVIQNPRYQVTQFGKPVTLSCSQTLNHNVMYWYQQKSSQAPKLLFHYYDKDFNNEADTPDNFQSRRPNTSFCFLDIRSPGLGDTAMYLCATSGGPYNEQFFGPGTRLTVL.

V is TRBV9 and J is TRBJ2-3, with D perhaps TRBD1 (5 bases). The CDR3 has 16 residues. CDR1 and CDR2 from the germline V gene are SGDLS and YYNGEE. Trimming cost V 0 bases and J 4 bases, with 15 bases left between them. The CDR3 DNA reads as TGTGCCAGCAGCGTAGATTCCAGCTTCAGGGCAGATACGCAGTATTTT. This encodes CASSVDSSFRADTQYF.

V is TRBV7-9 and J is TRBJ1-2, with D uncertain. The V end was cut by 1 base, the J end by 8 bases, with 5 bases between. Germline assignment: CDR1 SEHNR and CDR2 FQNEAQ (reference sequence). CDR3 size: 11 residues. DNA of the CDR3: TGTGCCAGCAGCTTAGTAATCGGCTACACCTTC. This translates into CASSLVIGYTF. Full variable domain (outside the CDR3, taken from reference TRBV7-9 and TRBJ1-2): DTGVSQNPRHKITKRGQNVTFRCDPISEHNRLYWYRQTLGQGPEFLTYFQNEAQLEKSRLLSDRFSAERPKGSFSTLEIQRTEQGDSAMYLCASSLVIGYTFGSGTRLTVV.

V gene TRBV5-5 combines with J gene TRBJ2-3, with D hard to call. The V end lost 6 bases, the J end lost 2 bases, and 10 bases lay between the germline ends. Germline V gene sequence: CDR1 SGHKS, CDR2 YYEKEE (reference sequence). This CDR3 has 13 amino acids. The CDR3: CASTSRLTDTQYF. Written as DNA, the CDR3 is TGTGCCAGCACCTCCAGACTCACAGATACGCAGTATTTT.

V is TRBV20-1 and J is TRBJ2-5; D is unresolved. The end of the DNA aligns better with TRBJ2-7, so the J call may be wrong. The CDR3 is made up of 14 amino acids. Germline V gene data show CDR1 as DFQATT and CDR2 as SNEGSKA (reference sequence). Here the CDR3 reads CSARDLSGPYEQYF. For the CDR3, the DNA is TGCAGTGCTAGAGATCTATCGGGCCCCTACGAGCAGTACTTC.

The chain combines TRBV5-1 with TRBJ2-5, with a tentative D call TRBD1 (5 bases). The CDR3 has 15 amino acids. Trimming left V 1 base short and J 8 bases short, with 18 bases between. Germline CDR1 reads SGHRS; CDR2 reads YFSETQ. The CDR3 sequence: CASSLRGPPVDTQYF. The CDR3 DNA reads TGCGCCAGCAGCTTGAGGGGTCCCCCTGTTGACACCCAGTACTTC.

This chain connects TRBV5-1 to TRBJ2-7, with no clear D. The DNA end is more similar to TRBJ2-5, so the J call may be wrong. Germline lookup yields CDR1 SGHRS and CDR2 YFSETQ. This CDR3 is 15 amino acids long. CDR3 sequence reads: CASSHRTKRQETQYF. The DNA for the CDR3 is TGCGCCAGCAGCCATCGGACGAAACGACAAGAGACCCAGTACTTC.

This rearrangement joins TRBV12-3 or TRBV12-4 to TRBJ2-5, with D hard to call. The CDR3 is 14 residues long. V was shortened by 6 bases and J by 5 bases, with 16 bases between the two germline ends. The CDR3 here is CASSSVQTAETQYF. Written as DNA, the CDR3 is TGTGCCAGCAGCTCGGTCCAAACTGCGGAGACCCAGTACTTC.

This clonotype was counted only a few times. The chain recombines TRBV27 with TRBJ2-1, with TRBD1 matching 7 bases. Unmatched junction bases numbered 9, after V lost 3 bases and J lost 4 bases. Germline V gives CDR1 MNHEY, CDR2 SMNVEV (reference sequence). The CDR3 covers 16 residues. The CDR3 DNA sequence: TGTGCCAGCAGTTTTTTAGGCCCGGGACAGTACAATGAGCAGTTCTTC. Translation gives CASSFLGPGQYNEQFF.

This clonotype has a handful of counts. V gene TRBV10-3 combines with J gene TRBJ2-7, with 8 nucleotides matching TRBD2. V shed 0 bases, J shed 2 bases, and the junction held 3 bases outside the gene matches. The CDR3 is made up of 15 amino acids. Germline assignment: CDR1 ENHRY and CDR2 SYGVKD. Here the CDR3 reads CAISESLTSAYEQYF. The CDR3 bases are TGTGCCATCAGTGAGTCGTTGACTAGCGCCTACGAGCAGTACTTC.

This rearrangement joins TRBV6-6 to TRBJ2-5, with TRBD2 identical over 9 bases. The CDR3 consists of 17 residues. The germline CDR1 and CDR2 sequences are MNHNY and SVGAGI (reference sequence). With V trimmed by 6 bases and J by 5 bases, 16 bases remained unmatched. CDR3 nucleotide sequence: TGTGCCAGCAGCAGTGGGAATGCGGGAGGGCGTAGGGAGACCCAGTACTTC. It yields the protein CASSSGNAGGRRETQYF.

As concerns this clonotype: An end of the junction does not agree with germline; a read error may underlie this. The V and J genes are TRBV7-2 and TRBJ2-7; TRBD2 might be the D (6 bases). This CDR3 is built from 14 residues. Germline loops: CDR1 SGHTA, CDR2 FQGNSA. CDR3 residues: CASSSRDSPYEQDF. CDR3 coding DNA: TGCGCCAGCAGCTCCCGGGACTCGCCCTACGAGCAGGACTTC.

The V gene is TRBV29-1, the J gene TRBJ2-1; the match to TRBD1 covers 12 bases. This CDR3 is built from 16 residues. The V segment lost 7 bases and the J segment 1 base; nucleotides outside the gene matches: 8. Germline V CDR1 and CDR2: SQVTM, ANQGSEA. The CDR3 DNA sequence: TGCAGCGGGGGACAGGGGGCGACCGATTCCTACAATGAGCAGTTCTTC. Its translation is CSGGQGATDSYNEQFF.

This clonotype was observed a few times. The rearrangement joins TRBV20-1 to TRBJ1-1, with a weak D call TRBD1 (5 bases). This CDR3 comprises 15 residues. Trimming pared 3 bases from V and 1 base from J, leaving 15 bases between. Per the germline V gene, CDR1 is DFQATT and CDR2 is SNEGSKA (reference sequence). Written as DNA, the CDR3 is TGCAGTGCTAGTGGCTTGGTTGGGGCGAACACTGAAGCTTTCTTT. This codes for CSASGLVGANTEAFF.

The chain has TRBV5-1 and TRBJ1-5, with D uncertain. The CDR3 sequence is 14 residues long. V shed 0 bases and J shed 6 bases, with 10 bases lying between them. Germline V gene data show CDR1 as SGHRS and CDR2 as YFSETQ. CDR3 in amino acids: CASSLAGESQPQHF. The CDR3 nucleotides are TGCGCCAGCAGCTTGGCCGGAGAAAGTCAGCCCCAGCATTTT.

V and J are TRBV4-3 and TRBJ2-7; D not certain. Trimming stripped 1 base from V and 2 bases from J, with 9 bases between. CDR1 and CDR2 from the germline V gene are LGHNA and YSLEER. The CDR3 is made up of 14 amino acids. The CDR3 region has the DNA TGCGCCAGCAGCCAAGTGGCGCTCGCCTACGAGCAGTACTTC. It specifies CASSQVALAYEQYF.

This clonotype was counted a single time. The CDR3, as DNA: TGTGCCAGCAGCTTCCGGGACCTATATATGGACACTGAAGCTTTCTTT. Its protein product is CASSFRDLYMDTEAFF. The V and J genes are TRBV7-3 and TRBJ1-1; maybe TRBD1 (5 bases). This CDR3 comprises 16 residues. Germline values: CDR1 SGHTA, CDR2 FQGTGA. Trimming cost V 3 bases and J 3 bases, with 17 bases left between them.

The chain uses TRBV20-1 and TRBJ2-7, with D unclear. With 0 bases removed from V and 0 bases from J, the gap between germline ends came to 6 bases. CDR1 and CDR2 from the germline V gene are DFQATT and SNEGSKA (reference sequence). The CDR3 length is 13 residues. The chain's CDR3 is CSARDLASYEQYF. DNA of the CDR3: TGCAGTGCTAGAGATCTGGCCTCCTACGAGCAGTACTTC.

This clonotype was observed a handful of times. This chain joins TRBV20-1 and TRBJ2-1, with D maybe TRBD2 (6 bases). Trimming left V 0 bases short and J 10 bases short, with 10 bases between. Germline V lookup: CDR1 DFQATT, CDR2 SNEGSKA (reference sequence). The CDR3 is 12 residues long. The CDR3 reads CSARDWLAEQFF. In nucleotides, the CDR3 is TGCAGTGCTAGAGATTGGCTAGCGGAGCAGTTCTTC.

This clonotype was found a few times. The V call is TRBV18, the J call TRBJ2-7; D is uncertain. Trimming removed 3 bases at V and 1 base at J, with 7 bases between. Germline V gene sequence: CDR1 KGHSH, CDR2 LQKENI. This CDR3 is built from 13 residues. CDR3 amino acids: CASSPPTSYEQYF. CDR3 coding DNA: TGTGCCAGCTCACCTCCGACATCCTACGAGCAGTACTTC.

The chain's CDR3 is CATSRLSPNSGNTIYF. CDR3 in DNA: TGTGCCACCAGCAGACTCTCCCCTAACTCTGGAAACACCATATATTTT. The rearrangement links TRBV15 to TRBJ1-3; no definite D call. Germline values: CDR1 LNHNV, CDR2 YYDKDF (reference sequence). The CDR3 loop spans 16 amino acids. V lost 2 bases and J 0 bases, leaving 11 bases between the germline ends.

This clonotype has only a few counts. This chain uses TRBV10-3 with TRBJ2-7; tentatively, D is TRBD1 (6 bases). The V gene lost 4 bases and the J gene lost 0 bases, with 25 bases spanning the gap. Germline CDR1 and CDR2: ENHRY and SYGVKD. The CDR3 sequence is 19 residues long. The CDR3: CAISGARGSIATVSYEQYF. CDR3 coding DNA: TGTGCCATCAGTGGAGCCAGGGGCTCAATCGCCACCGTCTCCTACGAGCAGTACTTC.

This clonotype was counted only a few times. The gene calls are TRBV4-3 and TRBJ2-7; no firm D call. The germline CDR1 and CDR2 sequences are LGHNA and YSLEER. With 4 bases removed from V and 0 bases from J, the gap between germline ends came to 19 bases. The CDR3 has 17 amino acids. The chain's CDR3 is CASSPNYPSRASYEQYF. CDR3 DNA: TGCGCCAGCAGCCCAAATTACCCTTCGAGAGCCTCCTACGAGCAGTACTTC.